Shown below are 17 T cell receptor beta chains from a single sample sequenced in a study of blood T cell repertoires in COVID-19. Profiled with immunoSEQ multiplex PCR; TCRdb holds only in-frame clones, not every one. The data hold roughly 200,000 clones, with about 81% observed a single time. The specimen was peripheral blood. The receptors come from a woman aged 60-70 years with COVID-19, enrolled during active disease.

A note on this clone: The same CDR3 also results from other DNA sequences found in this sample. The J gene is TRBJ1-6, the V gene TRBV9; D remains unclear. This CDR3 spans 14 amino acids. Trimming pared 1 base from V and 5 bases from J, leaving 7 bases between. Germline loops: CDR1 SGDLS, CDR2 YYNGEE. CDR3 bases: TGTGCCAGCAGCGTACGGCAGGATAATTCACCCCTCCACTTT. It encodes CASSVRQDNSPLHF. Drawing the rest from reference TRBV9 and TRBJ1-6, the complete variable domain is DSGVTQTPKHLITATGQRVTLRCSPRSGDLSVYWYQQSLDQGLQFLIQYYNGEERAKGNILERFSAQQFPDLHSELNLSSLELGDSALYFCASSVRQDNSPLHFGNGTRLTVT.

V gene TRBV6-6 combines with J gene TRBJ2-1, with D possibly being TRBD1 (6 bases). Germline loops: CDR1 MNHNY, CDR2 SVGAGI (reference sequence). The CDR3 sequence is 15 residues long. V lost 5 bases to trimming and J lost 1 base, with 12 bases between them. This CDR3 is CASSHTGKSYNEQFF. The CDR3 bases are TGTGCCAGCAGTCACACAGGGAAGTCCTACAATGAGCAGTTCTTC.

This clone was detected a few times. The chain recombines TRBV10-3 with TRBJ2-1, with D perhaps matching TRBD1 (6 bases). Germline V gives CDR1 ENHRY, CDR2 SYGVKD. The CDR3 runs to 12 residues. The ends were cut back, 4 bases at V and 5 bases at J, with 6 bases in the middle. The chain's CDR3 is CAISGQDNEQFF. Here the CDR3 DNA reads TGTGCCATCAGTGGACAGGACAATGAGCAGTTCTTC.

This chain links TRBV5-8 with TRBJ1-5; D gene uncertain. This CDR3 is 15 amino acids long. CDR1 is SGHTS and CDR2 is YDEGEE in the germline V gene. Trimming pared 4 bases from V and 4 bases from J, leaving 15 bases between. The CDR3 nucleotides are TGTGCCAGCAGCGTGATGGGCCAGCCGAATCAGCCCCAGCATTTT. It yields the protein CASSVMGQPNQPQHF.

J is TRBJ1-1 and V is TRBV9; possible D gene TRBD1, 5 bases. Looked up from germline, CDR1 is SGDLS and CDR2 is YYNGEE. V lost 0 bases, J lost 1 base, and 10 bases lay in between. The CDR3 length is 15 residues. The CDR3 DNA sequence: TGTGCCAGCAGCGTAGCATCGGGGGGGAACACTGAAGCTTTCTTT. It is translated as CASSVASGGNTEAFF.

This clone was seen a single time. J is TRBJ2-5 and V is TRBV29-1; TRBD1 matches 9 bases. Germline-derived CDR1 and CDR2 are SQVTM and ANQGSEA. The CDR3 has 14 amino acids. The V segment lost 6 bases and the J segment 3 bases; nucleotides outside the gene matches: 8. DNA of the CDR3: TGCAGCGTCGGAGCGGACAGGGGCAAAGAGACCCAGTACTTC. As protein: CSVGADRGKETQYF.

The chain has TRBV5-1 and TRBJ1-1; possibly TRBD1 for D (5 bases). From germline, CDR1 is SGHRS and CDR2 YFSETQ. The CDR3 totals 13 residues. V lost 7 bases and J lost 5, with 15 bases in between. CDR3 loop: CASATRGGTEAFF. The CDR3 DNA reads TGCGCCAGCGCCACTAGGGGAGGAACTGAAGCTTTCTTT.

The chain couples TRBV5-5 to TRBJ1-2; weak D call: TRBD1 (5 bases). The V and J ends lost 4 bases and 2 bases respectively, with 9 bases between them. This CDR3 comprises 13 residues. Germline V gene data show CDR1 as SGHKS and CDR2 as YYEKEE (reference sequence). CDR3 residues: CASSRGENYGYTF. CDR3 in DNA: TGTGCCAGCAGCCGGGGGGAAAACTATGGCTACACCTTC.

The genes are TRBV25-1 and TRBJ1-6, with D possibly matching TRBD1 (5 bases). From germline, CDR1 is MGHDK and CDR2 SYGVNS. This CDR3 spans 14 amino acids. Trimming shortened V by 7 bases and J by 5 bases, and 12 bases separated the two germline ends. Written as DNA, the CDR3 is TGTGCCAGCACGCCAACAGGCAATAATTCACCCCTCCACTTT. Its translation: CASTPTGNNSPLHF. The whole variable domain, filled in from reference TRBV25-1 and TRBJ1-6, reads EADIYQTPRYLVIGTGKKITLECSQTMGHDKMYWYQQDPGMELHLIHYSYGVNSTEKGDLSSESTVSRIRTEHFPLTLESARPSHTSQYLCASTPTGNNSPLHFGNGTRLTVT.

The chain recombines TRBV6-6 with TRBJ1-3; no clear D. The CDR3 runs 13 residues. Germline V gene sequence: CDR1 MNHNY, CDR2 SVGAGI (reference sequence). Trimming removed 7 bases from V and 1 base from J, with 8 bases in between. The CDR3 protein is CASTSSSGNTIYF. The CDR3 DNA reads TGTGCCAGCACCTCTAGTTCTGGAAACACCATATATTTT.

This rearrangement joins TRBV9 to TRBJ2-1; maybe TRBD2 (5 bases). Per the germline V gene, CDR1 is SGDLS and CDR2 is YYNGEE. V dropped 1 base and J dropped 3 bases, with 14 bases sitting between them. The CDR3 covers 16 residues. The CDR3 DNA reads TGTGCCAGCAGCGTAACGAGGGAGTATGGCTACAATGAGCAGTTCTTC. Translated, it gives CASSVTREYGYNEQFF.

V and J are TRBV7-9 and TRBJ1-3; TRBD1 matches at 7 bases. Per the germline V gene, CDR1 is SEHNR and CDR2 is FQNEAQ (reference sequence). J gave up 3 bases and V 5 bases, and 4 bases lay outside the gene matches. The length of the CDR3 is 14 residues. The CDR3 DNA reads TGTGCCAGCAGCCCCACAGGGGTTGGAAACACCATATATTTT. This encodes CASSPTGVGNTIYF.

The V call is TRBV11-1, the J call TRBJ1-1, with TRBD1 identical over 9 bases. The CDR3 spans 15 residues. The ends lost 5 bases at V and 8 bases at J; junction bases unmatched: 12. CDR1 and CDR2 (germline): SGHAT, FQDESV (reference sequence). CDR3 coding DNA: TGTGCCAGCAGCCTTGGGACAGGGCAGTGGGGAGAAGCTTTCTTT. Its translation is CASSLGTGQWGEAFF.

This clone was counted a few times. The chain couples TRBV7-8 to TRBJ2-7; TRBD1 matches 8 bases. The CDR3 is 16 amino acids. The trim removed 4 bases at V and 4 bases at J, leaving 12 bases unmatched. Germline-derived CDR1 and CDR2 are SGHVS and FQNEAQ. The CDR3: CASSSTRQGRGYEQYF. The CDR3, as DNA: TGTGCCAGCAGCTCCACTCGACAGGGGCGTGGGTACGAGCAGTACTTC. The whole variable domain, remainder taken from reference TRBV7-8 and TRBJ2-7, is GAGVSQSPRYKVAKRGQDVALRCDPISGHVSLFWYQQALGQGPEFLTYFQNEAQLDKSGLPSDRFFAERPEGSVSTLKIQRTQQEDSAVYLCASSSTRQGRGYEQYFGPGTRLTVT.

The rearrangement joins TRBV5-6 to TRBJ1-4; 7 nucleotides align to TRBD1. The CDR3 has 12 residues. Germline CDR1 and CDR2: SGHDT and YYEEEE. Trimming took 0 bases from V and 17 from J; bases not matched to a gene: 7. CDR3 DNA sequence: TGTGCCAGCAGCTTGGAAGACAGGGAAATTTTTTTT. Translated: CASSLEDREIFF.

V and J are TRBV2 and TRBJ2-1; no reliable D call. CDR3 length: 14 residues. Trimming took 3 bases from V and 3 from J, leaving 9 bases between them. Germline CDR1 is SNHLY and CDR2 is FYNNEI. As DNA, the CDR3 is TGTGCCAGCAGTGAGTCTGACTTCTACAATGAGCAGTTCTTC. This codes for CASSESDFYNEQFF.

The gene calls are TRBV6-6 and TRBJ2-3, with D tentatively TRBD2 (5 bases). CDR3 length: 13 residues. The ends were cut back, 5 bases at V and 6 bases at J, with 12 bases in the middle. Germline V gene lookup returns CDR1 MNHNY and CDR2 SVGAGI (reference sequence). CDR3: CASSIPPSDTQYF. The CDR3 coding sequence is TGTGCCAGCAGTATACCCCCTAGCGATACGCAGTATTTT.